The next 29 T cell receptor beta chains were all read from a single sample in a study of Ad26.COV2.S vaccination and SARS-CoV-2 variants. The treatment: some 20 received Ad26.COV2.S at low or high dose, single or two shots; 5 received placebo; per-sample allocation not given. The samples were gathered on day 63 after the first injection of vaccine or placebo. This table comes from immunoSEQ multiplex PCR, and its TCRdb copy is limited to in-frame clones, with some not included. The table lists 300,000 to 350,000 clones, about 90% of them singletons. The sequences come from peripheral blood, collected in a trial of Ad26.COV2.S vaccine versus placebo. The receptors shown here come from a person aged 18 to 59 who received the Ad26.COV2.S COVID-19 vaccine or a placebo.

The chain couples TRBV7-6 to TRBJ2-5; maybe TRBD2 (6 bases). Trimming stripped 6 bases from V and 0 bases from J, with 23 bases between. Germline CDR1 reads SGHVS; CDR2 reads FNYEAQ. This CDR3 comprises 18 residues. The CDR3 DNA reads TGTGCCAGCAGTTCTTATTCCTCCCGCTGGGGGGACCAAGAGACCCAGTACTTC. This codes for CASSSYSSRWGDQETQYF.

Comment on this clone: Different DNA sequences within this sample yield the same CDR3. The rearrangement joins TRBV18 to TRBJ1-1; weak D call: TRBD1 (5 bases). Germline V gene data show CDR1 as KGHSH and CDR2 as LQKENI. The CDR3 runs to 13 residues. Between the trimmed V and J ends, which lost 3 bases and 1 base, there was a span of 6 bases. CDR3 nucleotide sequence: TGTGCCAGCTCACCTGGACAGAACACTGAAGCTTTCTTT. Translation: CASSPGQNTEAFF.

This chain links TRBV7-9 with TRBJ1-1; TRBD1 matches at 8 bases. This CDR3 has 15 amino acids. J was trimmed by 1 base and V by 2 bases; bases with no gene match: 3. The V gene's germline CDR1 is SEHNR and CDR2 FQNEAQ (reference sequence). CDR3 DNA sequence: TGTGCCAGCAGCTTATGGGACAGGAAGAACACTGAAGCTTTCTTT. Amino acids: CASSLWDRKNTEAFF.

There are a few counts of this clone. This chain's CDR3 is CASSLYRVTEAFF. CDR3 DNA: TGTGCCAGCAGTTTATACAGGGTCACTGAAGCTTTCTTT. The chain couples TRBV12-3 or TRBV12-4 to TRBJ1-1; D possibly corresponds to TRBD1 (6 bases). The CDR3 consists of 13 residues. V gave up 2 bases and J gave up 4 bases, with 8 bases separating them.

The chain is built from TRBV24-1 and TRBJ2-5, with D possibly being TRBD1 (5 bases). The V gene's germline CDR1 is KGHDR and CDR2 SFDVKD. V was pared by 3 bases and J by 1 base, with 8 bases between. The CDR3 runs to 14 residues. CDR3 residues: CATSDLDSQETQYF. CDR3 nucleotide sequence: TGTGCCACCAGTGATCTAGACAGCCAAGAGACCCAGTACTTC.

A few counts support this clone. Written as DNA, the CDR3 is TGCGCCAGCAGCTTGGGCGTTACCTCCTACGAGCAGTACGTC. Translating gives CASSLGVTSYEQYV. The rearrangement joins TRBV5-1 to TRBJ2-7; D remains unclear. V lost 0 bases and J 0 bases, leaving 7 bases between the germline ends. This CDR3 region has 14 residues. Germline lookup yields CDR1 SGHRS and CDR2 YFSETQ.

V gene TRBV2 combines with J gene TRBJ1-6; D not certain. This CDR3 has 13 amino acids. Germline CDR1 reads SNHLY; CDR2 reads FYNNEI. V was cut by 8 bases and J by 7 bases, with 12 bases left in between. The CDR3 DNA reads TGTGCCAGCCGGGCGGATTACAATTCACCCCTCCACTTT. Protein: CASRADYNSPLHF. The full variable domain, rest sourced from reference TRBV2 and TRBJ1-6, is EPEVTQTPSHQVTQMGQEVILRCVPISNHLYFYWYRQILGQKVEFLVSFYNNEISEKSEIFDDQFSVERPDGSNFTLKIRSTKLEDSAMYFCASRADYNSPLHFGNGTRLTVT.

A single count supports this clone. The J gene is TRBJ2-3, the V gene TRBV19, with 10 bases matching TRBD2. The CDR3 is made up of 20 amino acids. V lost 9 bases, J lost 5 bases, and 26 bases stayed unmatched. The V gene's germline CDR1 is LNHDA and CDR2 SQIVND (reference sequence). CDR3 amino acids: CASAMVRGASGRVAGDTQYF. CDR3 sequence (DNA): TGTGCCAGCGCTATGGTCCGGGGGGCTAGCGGGAGAGTAGCCGGAGATACGCAGTATTTT.

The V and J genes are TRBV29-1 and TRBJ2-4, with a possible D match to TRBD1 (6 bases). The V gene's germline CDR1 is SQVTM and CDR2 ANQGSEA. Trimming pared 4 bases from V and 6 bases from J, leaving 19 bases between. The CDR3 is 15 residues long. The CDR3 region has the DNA TGCAGCGTTGTATTGGCTCGGACAGAGCTAAACATTCAGTACTTC. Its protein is CSVVLARTELNIQYF. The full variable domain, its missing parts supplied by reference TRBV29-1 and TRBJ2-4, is SAVISQKPSRDICQRGTSLTIQCQVDSQVTMMFWYRQQPGQSLTLIATANQGSEATYESGFVIDKFPISRPNLTFSTLTVSNMSPEDSSIYLCSVVLARTELNIQYFGAGTRLSVL.

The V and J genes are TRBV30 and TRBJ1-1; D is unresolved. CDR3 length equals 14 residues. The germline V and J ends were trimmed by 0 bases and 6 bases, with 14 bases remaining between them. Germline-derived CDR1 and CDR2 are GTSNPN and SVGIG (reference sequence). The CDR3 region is CAWSVWQAGAEAFF. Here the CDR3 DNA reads TGTGCCTGGAGTGTCTGGCAGGCTGGGGCTGAAGCTTTCTTT.

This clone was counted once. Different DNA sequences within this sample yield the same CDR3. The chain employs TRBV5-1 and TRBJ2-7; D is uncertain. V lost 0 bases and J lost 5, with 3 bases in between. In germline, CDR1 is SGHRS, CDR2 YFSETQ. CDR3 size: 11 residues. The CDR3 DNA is TGCGCCAGCAGCTTGGGGAACGAGCAGTACTTC. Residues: CASSLGNEQYF.

The CDR3 protein is CASTGTGGSGELFF. Here the CDR3 DNA reads TGTGCCAGTACCGGGACAGGGGGGTCCGGGGAGCTGTTTTTT. V usage is TRBV19 and J usage is TRBJ2-2; 11 nucleotides align to TRBD1. CDR1 is LNHDA and CDR2 is SQIVND in the germline V gene (reference sequence). V lost 7 bases to trimming and J lost 6 bases; unmatched junction nucleotides: 4. This CDR3 spans 14 amino acids.

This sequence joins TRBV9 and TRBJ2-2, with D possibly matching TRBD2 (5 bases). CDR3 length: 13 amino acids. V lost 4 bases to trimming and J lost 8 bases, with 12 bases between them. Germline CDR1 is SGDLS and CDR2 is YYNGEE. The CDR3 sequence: CASSYQRVGELFF. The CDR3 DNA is TGTGCCAGCAGCTACCAGAGGGTGGGGGAGCTGTTTTTT.

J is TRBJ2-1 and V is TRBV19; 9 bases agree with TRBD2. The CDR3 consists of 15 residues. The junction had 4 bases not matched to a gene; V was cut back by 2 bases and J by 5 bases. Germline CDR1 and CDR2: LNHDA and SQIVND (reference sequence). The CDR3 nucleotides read TGTGCCAGTAGTATAACTAGCGGGTCTAACAATGAGCAGTTCTTC. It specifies CASSITSGSNNEQFF. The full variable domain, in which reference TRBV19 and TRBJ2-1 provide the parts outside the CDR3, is DGGITQSPKYLFRKEGQNVTLSCEQNLNHDAMYWYRQDPGQGLRLIYYSQIVNDFQKGDIAEGYSVSREKKESFPLTVTSAQKNPTAFYLCASSITSGSNNEQFFGPGTRLTVL.

CDR3 residues: CASGWGRPQETQYF. CDR3 in DNA: TGTGCCAGTGGTTGGGGACGACCTCAAGAGACCCAGTACTTC. This rearrangement joins TRBV19 to TRBJ2-5, with D perhaps TRBD1 or TRBD2 (5 bases each). Trimming pared 8 bases from V and 2 bases from J, leaving 15 bases between. Germline V gene sequence: CDR1 LNHDA, CDR2 SQIVND (reference sequence). The CDR3 contains 14 residues. The complete variable domain, with remaining parts taken from reference TRBV19 and TRBJ2-5, reads DGGITQSPKYLFRKEGQNVTLSCEQNLNHDAMYWYRQDPGQGLRLIYYSQIVNDFQKGDIAEGYSVSREKKESFPLTVTSAQKNPTAFYLCASGWGRPQETQYFGPGTRLLVL.

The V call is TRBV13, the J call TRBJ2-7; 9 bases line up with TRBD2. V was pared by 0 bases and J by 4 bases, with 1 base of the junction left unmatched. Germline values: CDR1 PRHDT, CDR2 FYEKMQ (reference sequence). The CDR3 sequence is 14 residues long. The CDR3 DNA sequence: TGTGCCAGCAGCTTAGGACTAGCGGGTTACGAGCAGTACTTC. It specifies CASSLGLAGYEQYF.

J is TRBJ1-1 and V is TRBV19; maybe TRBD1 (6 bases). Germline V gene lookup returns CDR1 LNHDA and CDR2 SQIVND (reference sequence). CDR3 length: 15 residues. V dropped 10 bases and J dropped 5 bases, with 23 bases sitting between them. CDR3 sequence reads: CATIPMGGLGTEAFF. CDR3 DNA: TGTGCCACCATACCAATGGGGGGCCTCGGGACTGAAGCTTTCTTT. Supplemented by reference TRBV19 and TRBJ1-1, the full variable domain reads DGGITQSPKYLFRKEGQNVTLSCEQNLNHDAMYWYRQDPGQGLRLIYYSQIVNDFQKGDIAEGYSVSREKKESFPLTVTSAQKNPTAFYLCATIPMGGLGTEAFFGQGTRLTVV.

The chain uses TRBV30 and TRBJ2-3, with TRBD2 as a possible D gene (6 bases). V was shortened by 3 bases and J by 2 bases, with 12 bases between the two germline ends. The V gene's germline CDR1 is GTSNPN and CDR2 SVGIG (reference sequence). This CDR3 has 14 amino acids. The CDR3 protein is CAWRGGTFTDTQYF. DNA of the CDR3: TGTGCCTGGAGAGGCGGGACCTTCACAGATACGCAGTATTTT.

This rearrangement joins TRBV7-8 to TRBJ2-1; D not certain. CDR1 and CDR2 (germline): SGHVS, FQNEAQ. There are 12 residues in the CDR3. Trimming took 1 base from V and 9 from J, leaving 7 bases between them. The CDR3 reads CASSLGYTEQFF. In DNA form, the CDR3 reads TGTGCCAGCAGCTTAGGTTATACTGAGCAGTTCTTC.

DNA of the CDR3: TGTGCCAGCAGCCCCGGGACTTTGTCGTACGAGCAGTACGTC. Encoded protein: CASSPGTLSYEQYV. J is TRBJ2-7 and V is TRBV11-2; D may be TRBD2 (6 bases). CDR1 SGHAT and CDR2 FQNNGV come from the germline V gene. This CDR3 spans 14 amino acids. V lost 5 bases, J lost 4 bases, and 15 bases lay in between.

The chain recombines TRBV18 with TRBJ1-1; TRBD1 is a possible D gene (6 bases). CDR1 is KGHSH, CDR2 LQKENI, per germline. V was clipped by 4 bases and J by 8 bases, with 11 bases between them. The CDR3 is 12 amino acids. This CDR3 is CASSRGQLEAFF. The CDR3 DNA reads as TGTGCCAGCTCACGCGGACAGCTAGAAGCTTTCTTT.

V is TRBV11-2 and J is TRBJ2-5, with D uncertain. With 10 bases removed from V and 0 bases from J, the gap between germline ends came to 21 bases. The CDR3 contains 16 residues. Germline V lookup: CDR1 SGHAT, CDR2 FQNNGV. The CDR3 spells CATQLGPHTNQETQYF. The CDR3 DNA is TGTGCCACCCAGCTTGGTCCCCACACAAACCAAGAGACCCAGTACTTC.

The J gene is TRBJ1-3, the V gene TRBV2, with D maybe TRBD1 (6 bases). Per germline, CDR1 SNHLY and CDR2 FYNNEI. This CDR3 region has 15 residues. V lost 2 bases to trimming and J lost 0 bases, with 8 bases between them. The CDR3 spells CASSEYRVSGNTIYF. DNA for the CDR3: TGTGCCAGCAGTGAATACAGGGTCTCTGGAAACACCATATATTTT. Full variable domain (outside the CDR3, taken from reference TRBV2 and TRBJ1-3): EPEVTQTPSHQVTQMGQEVILRCVPISNHLYFYWYRQILGQKVEFLVSFYNNEISEKSEIFDDQFSVERPDGSNFTLKIRSTKLEDSAMYFCASSEYRVSGNTIYFGEGSWLTVV.

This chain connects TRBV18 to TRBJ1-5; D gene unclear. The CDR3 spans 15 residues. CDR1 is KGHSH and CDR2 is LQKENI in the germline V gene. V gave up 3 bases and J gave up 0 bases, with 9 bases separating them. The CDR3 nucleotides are TGTGCCAGCTCACCGACTGAGTATAGCAATCAGCCCCAGCATTTT. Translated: CASSPTEYSNQPQHF.

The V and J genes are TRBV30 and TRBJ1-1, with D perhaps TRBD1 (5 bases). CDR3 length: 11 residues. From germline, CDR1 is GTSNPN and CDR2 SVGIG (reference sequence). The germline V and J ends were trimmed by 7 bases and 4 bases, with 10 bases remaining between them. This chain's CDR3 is CAFGARTEAFF. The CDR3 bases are TGTGCCTTCGGGGCTCGCACTGAAGCTTTCTTT.

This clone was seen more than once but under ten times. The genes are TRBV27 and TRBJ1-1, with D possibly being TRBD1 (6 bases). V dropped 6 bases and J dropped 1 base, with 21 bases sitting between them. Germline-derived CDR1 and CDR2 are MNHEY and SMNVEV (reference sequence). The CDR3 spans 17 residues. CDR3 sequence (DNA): TGTGCCAGCAGCTCCTTAGGGGGAGTACGGGAGAACACTGAAGCTTTCTTT. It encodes CASSSLGGVRENTEAFF.

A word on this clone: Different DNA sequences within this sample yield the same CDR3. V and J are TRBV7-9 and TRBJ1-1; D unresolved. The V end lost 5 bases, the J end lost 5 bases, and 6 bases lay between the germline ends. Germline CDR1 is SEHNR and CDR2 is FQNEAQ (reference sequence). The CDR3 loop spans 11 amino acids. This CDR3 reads CASSPGTEAFF. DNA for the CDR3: TGTGCCAGCAGCCCAGGTACTGAAGCTTTCTTT.

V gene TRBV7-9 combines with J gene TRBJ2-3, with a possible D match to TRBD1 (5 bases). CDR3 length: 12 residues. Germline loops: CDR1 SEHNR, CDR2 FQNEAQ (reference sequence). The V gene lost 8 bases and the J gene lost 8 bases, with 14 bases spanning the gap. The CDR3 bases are TGTGCCAGCGCGACGACAGATCTTACGCAGTATTTT. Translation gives CASATTDLTQYF.

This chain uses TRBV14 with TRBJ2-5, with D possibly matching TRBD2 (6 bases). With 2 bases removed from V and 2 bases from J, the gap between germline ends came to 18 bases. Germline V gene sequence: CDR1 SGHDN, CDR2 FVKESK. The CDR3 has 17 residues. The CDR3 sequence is CASSQYLRAGGQETQYF. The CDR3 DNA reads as TGTGCCAGCAGCCAATATCTTCGAGCCGGGGGTCAAGAGACCCAGTACTTC. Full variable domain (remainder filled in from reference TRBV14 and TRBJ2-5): EAGVTQFPSHSVIEKGQTVTLRCDPISGHDNLYWYRRVMGKEIKFLLHFVKESKQDESGMPNNRFLAERTGGTYSTLKVQPAELEDSGVYFCASSQYLRAGGQETQYFGPGTRLLVL.